The 5 T cell receptor beta chains below all came from one sample that was sequenced in a study of control samples from healthy donors and cancer patients. TCRdb keeps only in-frame clones here, not all; method: immunoSEQ multiplex PCR. The data show 80,000 to 100,000 clones, with roughly 92% seen just once and around 3% held by the top ten. Source material: blood. These receptors were collected from a human donor in good health. The donor label of this sample is uncertain.

This chain uses TRBV6-5 with TRBJ1-1; TRBD1 is a possible D gene (6 bases). Trimming removed 6 bases from V and 5 bases from J, with 10 bases in between. Germline V CDR1 and CDR2: MNHEY, SVGAGI. The CDR3 runs 12 residues. The CDR3 loop is CASRTGLTEAFF. The CDR3 nucleotides read TGTGCCAGCAGAACAGGGTTGACTGAAGCTTTCTTT.

The chain carries TRBV18 and TRBJ2-3; perhaps TRBD1 as D (6 bases). The CDR3 runs to 14 residues. Germline values: CDR1 KGHSH, CDR2 LQKENI. With 3 bases removed from V and 5 bases from J, the gap between germline ends came to 12 bases. The CDR3 region has the DNA TGTGCCAGCTCACCCAGGACAGTAGAAGATACGCAGTATTTT. Protein product: CASSPRTVEDTQYF. Full variable domain (remainder filled in from reference TRBV18 and TRBJ2-3): NAGVMQNPRHLVRRRGQEARLRCSPMKGHSHVYWYRQLPEEGLKFMVYLQKENIIDESGMPKERFSAEFPKEGPSILRIQQVVRGDSAAYFCASSPRTVEDTQYFGPGTRLTVL.

The chain joins TRBV6-5 to TRBJ2-1; D ambiguous. V dropped 5 bases and J dropped 7 bases, with 9 bases sitting between them. This CDR3 is built from 12 residues. The V gene's germline CDR1 is MNHEY and CDR2 SVGAGI. CDR3 residues: CASSPSVNEQFF. For the CDR3, the DNA is TGTGCCAGCAGTCCGTCCGTTAATGAGCAGTTCTTC.

As to this clone: Sequence at one end of the junction differs from germline and may be a read error. The genes are TRBV6-5 and TRBJ2-7; D gene unclear. Looked up from germline, CDR1 is MNHEY and CDR2 is SVGAGI. This CDR3 is built from 14 residues. The CDR3 nucleotides read TGTGCCAGCAGTTACTTGGTACGGGTCTACGGGCAGTACTTC. Encoded protein: CASSYLVRVYGQYF.

The rearrangement joins TRBV7-9 to TRBJ1-1; D unclear. Germline V gives CDR1 SEHNR, CDR2 FQNEAQ (reference sequence). V lost 0 bases and J lost 8, with 7 bases in between. The CDR3 totals 12 residues. This CDR3 reads CASSLATGEAFF. In nucleotides, the CDR3 is TGTGCCAGCAGCTTAGCGACGGGGGAAGCTTTCTTT.